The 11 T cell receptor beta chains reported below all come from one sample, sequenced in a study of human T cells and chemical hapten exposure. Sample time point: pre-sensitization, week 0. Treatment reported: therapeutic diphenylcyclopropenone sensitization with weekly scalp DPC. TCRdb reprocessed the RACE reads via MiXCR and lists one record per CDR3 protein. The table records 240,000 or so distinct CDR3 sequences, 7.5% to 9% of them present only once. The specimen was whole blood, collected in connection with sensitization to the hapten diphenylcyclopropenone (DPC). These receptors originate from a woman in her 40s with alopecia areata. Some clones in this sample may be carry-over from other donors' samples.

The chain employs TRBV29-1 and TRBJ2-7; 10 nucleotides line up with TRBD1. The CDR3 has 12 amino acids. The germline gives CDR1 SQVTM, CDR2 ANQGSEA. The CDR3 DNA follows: TGCACCCTGGCCGGGACAGGGGTCGAGCAGTACTTC. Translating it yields CTLAGTGVEQYF.

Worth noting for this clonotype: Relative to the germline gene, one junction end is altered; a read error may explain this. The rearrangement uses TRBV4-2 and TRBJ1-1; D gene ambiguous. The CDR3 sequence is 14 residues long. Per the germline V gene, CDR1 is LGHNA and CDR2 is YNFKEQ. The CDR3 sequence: CASSQEGLGTEALF. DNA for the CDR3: TGTGCCAGCAGCCAAGAGGGTTTGGGCACTGAAGCTCTCTTT.

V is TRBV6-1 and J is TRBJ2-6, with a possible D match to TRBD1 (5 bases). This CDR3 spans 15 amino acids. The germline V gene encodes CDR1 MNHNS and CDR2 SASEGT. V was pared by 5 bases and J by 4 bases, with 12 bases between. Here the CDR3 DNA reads TGTGCCAGCAGTAATCAGGGTTACGGGGCCAACGTCCTGACTTTC. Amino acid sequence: CASSNQGYGANVLTF.

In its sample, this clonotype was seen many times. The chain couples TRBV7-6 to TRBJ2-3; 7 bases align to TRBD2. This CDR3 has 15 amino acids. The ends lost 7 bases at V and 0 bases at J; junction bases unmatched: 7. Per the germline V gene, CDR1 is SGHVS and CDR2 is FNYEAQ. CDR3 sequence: CASTPGGISTDTQYF. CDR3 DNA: TGTGCCAGCACCCCCGGGGGGATCAGCACAGATACGCAGTATTTT.

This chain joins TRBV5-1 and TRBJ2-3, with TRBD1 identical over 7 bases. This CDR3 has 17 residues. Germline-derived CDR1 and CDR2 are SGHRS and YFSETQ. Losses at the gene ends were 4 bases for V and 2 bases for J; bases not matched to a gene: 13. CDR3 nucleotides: TGCGCCAGCAGCATAGGTATCCGGGACAGCAACACAGATACGCAGTATTTT. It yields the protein CASSIGIRDSNTDTQYF.

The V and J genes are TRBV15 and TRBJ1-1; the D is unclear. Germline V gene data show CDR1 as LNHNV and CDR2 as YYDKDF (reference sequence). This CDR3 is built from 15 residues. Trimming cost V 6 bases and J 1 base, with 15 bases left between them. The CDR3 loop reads CATRKSAVKNTEAFF. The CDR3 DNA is TGTGCCACCAGAAAGAGCGCAGTTAAGAACACTGAAGCTTTCTTT. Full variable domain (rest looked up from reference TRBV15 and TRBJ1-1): DAMVIQNPRYQVTQFGKPVTLSCSQTLNHNVMYWYQQKSSQAPKLLFHYYDKDFNNEADTPDNFQSRRPNTSFCFLDIRSPGLGDTAMYLCATRKSAVKNTEAFFGQGTRLTVV.

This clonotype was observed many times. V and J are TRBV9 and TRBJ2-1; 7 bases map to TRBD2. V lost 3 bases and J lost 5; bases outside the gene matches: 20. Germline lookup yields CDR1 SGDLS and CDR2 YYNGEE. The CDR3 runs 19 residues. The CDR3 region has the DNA TGTGCCAGCAGCGCCCTAGGACTAGGCGGGGCTGGAATGGACAATGAGCAGTTCTTC. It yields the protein CASSALGLGGAGMDNEQFF.

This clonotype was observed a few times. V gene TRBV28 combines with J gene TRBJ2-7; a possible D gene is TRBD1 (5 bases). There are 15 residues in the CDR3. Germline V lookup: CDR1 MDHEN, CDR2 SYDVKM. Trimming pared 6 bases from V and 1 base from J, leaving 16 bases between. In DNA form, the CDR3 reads TGTGCCAGCAGCCTCCAGGGCTTATCGTCCTACGAGCAGTACTTC. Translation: CASSLQGLSSYEQYF.

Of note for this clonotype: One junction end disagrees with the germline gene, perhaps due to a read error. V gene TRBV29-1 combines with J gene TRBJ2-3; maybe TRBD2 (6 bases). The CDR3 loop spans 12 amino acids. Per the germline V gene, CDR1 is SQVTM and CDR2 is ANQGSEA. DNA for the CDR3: TGCAGCGTTGAAACTAGCACAGATTCGCAGTATTTT. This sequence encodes CSVETSTDSQYF.

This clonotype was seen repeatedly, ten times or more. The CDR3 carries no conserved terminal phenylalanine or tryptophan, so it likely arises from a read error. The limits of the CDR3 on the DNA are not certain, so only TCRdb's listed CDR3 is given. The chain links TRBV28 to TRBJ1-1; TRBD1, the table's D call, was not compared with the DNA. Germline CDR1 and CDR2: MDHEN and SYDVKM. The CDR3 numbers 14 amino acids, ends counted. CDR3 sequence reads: CASSFLDGVTLQVA.

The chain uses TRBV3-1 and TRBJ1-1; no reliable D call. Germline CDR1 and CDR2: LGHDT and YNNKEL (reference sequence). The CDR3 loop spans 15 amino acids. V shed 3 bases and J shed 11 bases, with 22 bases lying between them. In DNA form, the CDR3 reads TGTGCCAGCAGCCATGACTCCTTAGGAGCACTGAATGCTTTCTTT. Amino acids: CASSHDSLGALNAFF.